A single T cell receptor (beta chain) is shown here with its context. Its target is unknown. The repertoire was sequenced with immunoSEQ multiplex PCR; TCRdb's copy has only in-frame clones and lacks some. This sample has some 110,000 clones, with 85% to 95% found just once. This entry comes from a study of T cell responses to AZD1222 COVID-19 vaccine. Study-wide results and limits: Vaccine-associated CD4 TCRs ranged over spike, dominating at 160-218 and 743-854. Nearly half of the spike-specific TCRs reportedly recognize variant regions that carry no mutations. At baseline, just six or seven AZD1222 recipients tested seropositive.

Germline lookup yields CDR1 PRHDT and CDR2 FYEKMQ (reference sequence). The CDR3 covers 15 residues. Trimming removed 0 bases from V and 4 bases from J, with 11 bases in between. The gene calls are TRBV13 and TRBJ2-3; D is possibly TRBD1 (7 bases). This TCR was sampled from an adult who received the AZD1222 COVID-19 vaccine. The starting material was peripheral blood, obtained 28 days after the second AZD1222 dose. As DNA, the CDR3 is TGTGCCAGCAGCTTAGGCGGAGGGGGCGCAGATACGCAGTATTTT. It specifies CASSLGGGGADTQYF. The entire variable domain, with the rest obtained from reference TRBV13 and TRBJ2-3, is as follows: AAGVIQSPRHLIKEKRETATLKCYPIPRHDTVYWYQQGPGQDPQFLISFYEKMQSDKGSIPDRFSAQQFSDYHSELNMSSLELGDSALYFCASSLGGGGADTQYFGPGTRLTVL.